The T cell receptor beta chain described here comes from a study of shared clonotypes between healthy human individuals. Background on the study: With ages of 18 to 49, the donors were a couple of women and three men. Findings of the study overall: Clonotype sharing among the donors was expected to vary with sequencing depth. Sampling covered blood only; tissue repertoires likely differ. Naive subsets usually exceeded memory subsets in estimated richness.

Method: immunoSEQ multiplex PCR; TCRdb's copy keeps in-frame clones and lacks some. The data hold 950,000 to 1,100,000 clones, with around 78% observed a single time. This CDR3 comprises 15 residues. Trimming removed 0 bases at V and 3 bases at J, with 11 bases between. Germline-derived CDR1 and CDR2 are MNHNY and SVGAGI (reference sequence). As regards this clone: Antigen: not known.

The chain has TRBV6-6 and TRBJ1-1, with D unclear. The sample consisted of memory CD4+ T cells from PBMCs. The subset denotes: CD45RA-negative fraction. The source is a young man in good health. Some clones in this sample may be carry-over from other donors' samples. The CDR3: CASSYSNMVYTEAFF. The DNA of the CDR3 is TGTGCCAGCAGTTACTCGAATATGGTCTACACTGAAGCTTTCTTT.